Below, 5 T cell receptor beta chains from the same sample are listed, as sequenced in a study of early T cells in non-severe SARS-CoV-2 infection. From the 5' RACE reads, TCRdb called clonotypes with MiXCR, one entry per CDR3 protein. The sample consists of about 86,000 distinct CDR3 sequences, approximately 15% of them appearing once. Sequencing input: whole blood. The receptors were sampled from an adult who was a healthcare worker with PCR-confirmed SARS-CoV-2 infection or an uninfected control (not recorded which).

CDR3 DNA: TGTGCCAGCAGCTTGATCTGGGACACAAACACAGATACGCAGTATTTT. Protein sequence: CASSLIWDTNTDTQYF. The V and J genes are TRBV5-4 and TRBJ2-3, with D possibly matching TRBD1 (6 bases). Germline V gene data show CDR1 as SGHNT and CDR2 as YYREEE (reference sequence). V was pared by 1 base and J by 2 bases, with 14 bases between. This CDR3 has 16 residues.

The CDR3 DNA is TGCAGCGTTCGGACAGGAGGCACTGAAGCTTTCTTT. This sequence encodes CSVRTGGTEAFF. This chain joins TRBV29-1 and TRBJ1-1, with 7 bases aligning to TRBD1. Per germline, CDR1 SQVTM and CDR2 ANQGSEA. The CDR3 extends over 12 amino acids. J gave up 4 bases and V 5 bases, and 4 bases lay outside the gene matches.

The V gene is TRBV2, the J gene TRBJ2-5; D gene unclear. The germline V gene has CDR1 SNHLY and CDR2 FYNNEI. The CDR3 length is 12 residues. V lost 4 bases and J lost 1, with 4 bases in between. Here the CDR3 DNA reads TGTGCCAGCAGTGTAGCCCAAGAGACCCAGTACTTC. Translating it yields CASSVAQETQYF.

This clonotype was picked up many times. The chain carries TRBV6-6 and TRBJ2-7; 9 positions match TRBD1. This CDR3 is built from 18 residues. The germline gives CDR1 MNHNY, CDR2 SVGAGI (reference sequence). Trimming took 6 bases from V and 4 from J; bases not matched to a gene: 19. In nucleotides, the CDR3 is TGTGCCAGCAGCCACAGGGGGCCGGGACAGGTCCTGGGATACGAGCAGTACTTC. It encodes CASSHRGPGQVLGYEQYF.

The chain links TRBV7-8 to TRBJ2-5, with D perhaps TRBD2 (6 bases). The CDR3 is made up of 14 amino acids. Germline V lookup: CDR1 SGHVS, CDR2 FQNEAQ. Trimming took 1 base from V and 5 from J, leaving 11 bases between them. The CDR3 spells CASSLGLVGETQYF. CDR3 coding DNA: TGTGCCAGCAGCTTAGGACTAGTTGGTGAGACCCAGTACTTC.